A selection of T cell receptor beta chains follows, all from one sample in a study of blood T cell repertoires in COVID-19. Assay used: immunoSEQ multiplex PCR; TCRdb lists only in-frame clones, some missing. The sample lists around 300,000 clones, around 91% occurring once. Sequences were obtained from PBMCs or T cells enriched from blood (not recorded which). Receptors were obtained from a woman between 18 and 29 years old with acute COVID-19. Both conserved end residues are part of each CDR3. The order of the fields is V gene, D gene, CDR3 length, clone size, J gene, CDR3 protein, CDR3 DNA. A D gene is named only where the DNA matches it firmly. Not every row has a clone size; where given, it reads once, few, many or a size class.

TRBV24-1,TRBD1,15,-,TRBJ1-1,CATSDRDRDGGEAFF,TGTGCCACCAGTGATCGGGACAGGGACGGTGGGGAAGCTTTCTTT
TRBV29-1,TRBD2,14,-,TRBJ2-2,CSVARTSGRAKLFF,TGCAGCGTGGCGAGGACTAGCGGGAGGGCCAAGCTGTTTTTT
TRBV18,-,12,few,TRBJ2-1,CASSPPSQVGFF,TGTGCCAGCTCACCACCGTCGCAGGTGGGGTTCTTC
TRBV13,TRBD2,16,once,TRBJ2-1,CASSQLAGGTYNEQFF,TGTGCCAGCAGTCAACTAGCGGGAGGGACTTACAATGAGCAGTTCTTC
TRBV18,TRBD1,14,-,TRBJ2-7,CASSPKQGSSEQYF,TGTGCCAGCTCACCAAAACAGGGGTCCAGCGAGCAGTACTTC
TRBV9,TRBD1,14,-,TRBJ2-7,CASSGTGGWDEQYF,TGTGCCAGCAGCGGGACAGGGGGCTGGGACGAGCAGTACTTC
TRBV7-9,TRBD1,13,-,TRBJ2-7,CASSRDRAIGQYF,TGTGCCAGCAGCCGAGACAGGGCCATTGGGCAGTACTTC
TRBV3-1/TRBV3-2,-,13,-,TRBJ1-6,CASSQADYPPLHF,TGTGCCAGCAGCCAAGCGGACTATCCACCCCTCCACTTT
TRBV28,-,15,few,TRBJ1-5,CASSFGRSSNQPQHF,TGTGCCAGCAGTTTTGGCCGAAGTAGCAATCAGCCCCAGCATTTT
TRBV7-9,TRBD2,16,-,TRBJ2-5,CASSLGVAGSQETQYF,TGTGCCAGCAGCTTAGGGGTAGCGGGAAGCCAAGAGACCCAGTACTTC
TRBV7-9,-,12,-,TRBJ1-4,CASSLPRGKLFF,TGTGCCAGCAGCTTACCAAGGGGGAAACTGTTTTTT
TRBV10-3,TRBD1,15,-,TRBJ2-1,CAISERGQGGNEQFF,TGTGCCATCAGTGAAAGGGGACAGGGGGGCAATGAGCAGTTCTTC
TRBV9,-,14,-,TRBJ2-1,CASSVGSSYNEQFF,TGTGCCAGCAGCGTAGGGAGCTCCTACAATGAGCAGTTCTTC
TRBV28,-,13,-,TRBJ1-2,CASSVGGGDGYTF,TGTGCCAGCAGCGTTGGCGGAGGGGATGGCTACACCTTC
TRBV7-9,-,14,-,TRBJ1-2,CASSLGAPVHRYTF,TGTGCCAGCAGCTTGGGAGCGCCTGTTCATCGCTACACCTTC
TRBV25-1,-,17,-,TRBJ1-2,CASSEWALGGWDDGYTF,TGTGCCAGCAGTGAATGGGCCCTCGGGGGATGGGACGATGGCTACACCTTC
TRBV3-1/TRBV3-2,TRBD1,16,-,TRBJ2-2,CASSQAGQGTTGELFF,TGTGCCAGCAGCCAAGCGGGACAGGGTACCACCGGGGAGCTGTTTTTT
TRBV3-1/TRBV3-2,TRBD2,13,-,TRBJ2-1,CASSLAGDNEQFF,TGTGCCAGCAGCCTGGCGGGGGACAATGAGCAGTTCTTC
TRBV30,-,13,-,TRBJ2-3,CARSVFGTDTQYF,TGTGCCCGATCTGTCTTCGGGACAGATACGCAGTATTTT
TRBV5-1,TRBD1,16,-,TRBJ1-4,CASSWSEGQLNEKLFF,TGCGCCAGCAGCTGGAGTGAGGGACAGCTAAATGAAAAACTGTTTTTT
TRBV4-2,TRBD2,17,many,TRBJ2-2,CASSQALLAANTGELFF,TGTGCCAGCAGCCAAGCCCTACTAGCGGCGAACACCGGGGAGCTGTTTTTT
TRBV5-4,TRBD1,15,once,TRBJ2-7,CASSVQGVKSNEQYF,TGTGCCAGCAGCGTGCAGGGGGTTAAATCGAACGAGCAGTACTTC
TRBV28,-,14,-,TRBJ1-1,CASSPTGMRSEAFF,TGTGCCAGCAGCCCTACAGGGATGAGATCTGAAGCTTTCTTT
TRBV5-1,-,14,once,TRBJ2-5,CASSLLTLQETQYF,TGCGCCAGCAGCTTATTGACATTACAAGAGACCCAGTACTTC
TRBV28,TRBD2,14,-,TRBJ2-5,CASSLAGVRETQYF,TGTGCCAGCAGTTTAGCGGGAGTGCGGGAGACCCAGTACTTC
TRBV9,TRBD2,15,-,TRBJ2-7,CASSKGLAGVGEQYF,TGTGCCAGCAGCAAGGGACTAGCGGGAGTGGGCGAGCAGTACTTC
TRBV28,TRBD1,14,-,TRBJ2-5,CASSRIQGGETQYF,TGTGCCAGCAGCCGCATACAGGGGGGAGAGACCCAGTACTTC
TRBV4-1,TRBD1,16,-,TRBJ1-3,CASSQQFDRAGNTIYF,TGCGCCAGCAGCCAGCAATTTGACAGGGCTGGAAACACCATATATTTT
TRBV27,TRBD1,20,once,TRBJ1-4,CASSLTWGQGVNWRREKLFF,TGTGCCAGCAGTTTAACATGGGGACAGGGGGTGAATTGGAGAAGGGAAAAACTGTTTTTT
TRBV7-9,TRBD1,15,-,TRBJ2-7,CASSFGRGQGYEQYF,TGTGCCAGCAGCTTCGGTCGGGGACAGGGATACGAGCAGTACTTC
TRBV12-5,-,13,-,TRBJ1-1,CASGETVNTEAFF,TGTGCTAGTGGTGAAACAGTGAACACTGAAGCTTTCTTT
TRBV11-2,TRBD2,16,-,TRBJ2-3,CASSLTSGRPTDTQYF,TGTGCCAGCAGCCTTACTAGCGGGAGGCCCACAGATACGCAGTATTTT
TRBV28,TRBD1,15,-,TRBJ1-3,CASRPGTVPGNTIYF,TGTGCCAGCAGGCCCGGGACAGTGCCTGGAAACACCATATATTTT
TRBV19,TRBD2,17,-,TRBJ2-1,CASRTLAGVGSYNEQFF,TGTGCCAGTAGGACACTAGCGGGAGTGGGATCCTACAATGAGCAGTTCTTC
TRBV9,TRBD1,14,-,TRBJ2-1,CASSVGQGNNEQFF,TGTGCCAGCAGCGTAGGACAGGGGAACAATGAGCAGTTCTTC
TRBV15,-,17,-,TRBJ2-4,CATSRSGVVKAKNIQYF,TGTGCCACCAGCAGATCTGGAGTAGTTAAAGCCAAAAACATTCAGTACTTC
TRBV9,-,15,once,TRBJ2-7,CASSGAPRGSYEQYF,TGTGCCAGCAGCGGAGCACCCAGGGGCTCCTACGAGCAGTACTTC
TRBV5-1,-,14,few,TRBJ1-2,CASSLGGSNYGYTF,TGCGCCAGCAGCTTGGGAGGGTCTAACTATGGCTACACCTTC
TRBV27,-,14,-,TRBJ2-5,CASSPDWQQETQYF,TGTGCCAGCTCCCCGGACTGGCAACAAGAGACCCAGTACTTC
TRBV19,-,14,-,TRBJ1-1,CASSIGGASTEAFF,TGTGCCAGTAGTATCGGGGGGGCGAGCACTGAAGCTTTCTTT
TRBV19,-,14,-,TRBJ2-1,CASSMGVLGNEQFF,TGTGCCAGTAGTATGGGAGTGTTGGGCAATGAGCAGTTCTTC
TRBV2,-,15,-,TRBJ2-3,CASTPVQGNRDTQYF,TGTGCCAGCACCCCGGTGCAGGGTAATAGAGATACGCAGTATTTT
TRBV10-3,-,14,once,TRBJ1-2,CAISSNRDSYGYTF,TGTGCCATCAGTTCCAACAGGGATAGCTATGGCTACACCTTC
TRBV2,-,12,once,TRBJ1-4,CASSGQVEKLFF,TGTGCCAGCAGTGGACAGGTTGAAAAACTGTTTTTT
TRBV11-3,-,14,-,TRBJ1-4,CASSPPYSGEKLFF,TGTGCCAGCAGCCCGCCTTACAGCGGTGAAAAACTGTTTTTT
TRBV9,-,14,-,TRBJ1-3,CASSTSGLGNTIYF,TGTGCCAGCAGCACATCTGGACTTGGAAACACCATATATTTT
TRBV5-1,TRBD2,16,-,TRBJ2-5,CASSLELAGGGETQYF,TGCGCCAGCAGCTTGGAACTAGCGGGAGGAGGAGAGACCCAGTACTTC
TRBV6-5,-,14,-,TRBJ1-2,CASSLDSPNYGYTF,TGTGCCAGCAGCCTTGACAGCCCTAACTATGGCTACACCTTC
TRBV21-1,-,13,-,TRBJ2-1,CASSNPGDNEQFF,TGTGCCAGCAGCAACCCCGGGGACAATGAGCAGTTCTTC
TRBV6-6,-,15,-,TRBJ1-5,CASSSTRGGDQPQHF,TGTGCCAGCAGTAGTACAAGGGGGGGGGACCAGCCCCAGCATTTT